The sequence of this TCR beta chain was determined in a study of beta chain features in type 1 diabetes. Study observations and caveats: Type 1 diabetes patients had moderately but significantly shorter TCRB CDR3s in all four CD4+ subsets.

Trimming stripped 0 bases from V and 4 bases from J, with 6 bases between. Germline V gene sequence: CDR1 GTSNPN, CDR2 SVGIG (reference sequence). The CDR3 length is 13 residues. Sequencing targeted expressed TCRB transcripts, as all isolated RNA had been reverse transcribed. Mean read depth for naive, central memory and regulatory T cell samples was 3.5 million or so reads. Using immunoSEQ multiplex PCR, the repertoire was profiled, and TCRdb retains in-frame clones only, with some absent. This sample carries some 120,000 clones, 17% of them seen once, and the ten largest clones take 2.6%. This clone was observed a few times. Its specificity is not known. A sort by CD45RO/CCR7/CD25/CD127/CD95/CD27 yielded CD4+ naive, central memory, regulatory and stem cell-like memory cells.

This sequence joins TRBV30 and TRBJ2-2, with D uncertain. The clonotype comes from a man aged 18 to 30 with type 1 diabetes. Specimen: central memory CD4+ T cells from blood. The CDR3: CAWSVLVTGELFF. The CDR3 nucleotides are TGTGCCTGGAGTGTATTGGTCACCGGGGAGCTGTTTTTT.